Listed below are T cell receptor beta chains from one sample, sequenced in a study of T cell responses to AZD1222 COVID-19 vaccine. Assay: immunoSEQ multiplex PCR; the TCRdb copy retains only in-frame clones and omits some. The profile shows roughly 84,000 clones, roughly 85% of them singletons. The sample here was peripheral blood, taken on day 0 of AZD1222 vaccination. The receptors derive from an adult in good health. CDR3s include the opening cysteine and the closing phenylalanine or tryptophan. Fields, in order: V gene, CDR3 protein.

TRBV6-6,CASSLGNTIYF
TRBV7-7,CASSDWQGDTQYF
TRBV27,CASSLVGEPVPSTPTDTQYF
TRBV5-6,CASSQTATYEQYF
TRBV9,CASSVGLAGVNEQFF
TRBV18,CASSLGIMNTEAFF
TRBV10-3,CAISPGNSYEQYF
TRBV12-3/TRBV12-4,CASRARDQPQHF
TRBV7-3,CASSLSGNTEAFF
TRBV6-2/TRBV6-3,CASSYGTEAFF
TRBV5-1,CASSLGTSLSINAGNTIYF
TRBV6-5,CASHEQAGGNTEAFF
TRBV29-1,CSFGGGSSYEQYF